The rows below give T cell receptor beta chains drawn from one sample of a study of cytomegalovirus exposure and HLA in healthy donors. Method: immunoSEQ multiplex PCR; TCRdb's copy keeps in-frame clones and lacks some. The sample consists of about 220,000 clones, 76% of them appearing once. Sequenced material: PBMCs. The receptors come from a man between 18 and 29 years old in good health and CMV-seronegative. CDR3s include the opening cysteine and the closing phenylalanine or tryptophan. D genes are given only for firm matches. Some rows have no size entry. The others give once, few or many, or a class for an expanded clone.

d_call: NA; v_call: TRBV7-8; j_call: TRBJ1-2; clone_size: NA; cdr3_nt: TGTGCCAGCAGCCCCAACCGGGTCGGGGGTGGCTACACCTTC; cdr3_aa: CASSPNRVGGGYTF
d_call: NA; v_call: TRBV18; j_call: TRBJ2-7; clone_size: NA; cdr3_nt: TGTGCCAGCTCACCACCGGGCAGGGTATACGAGCAGTACTTC; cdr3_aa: CASSPPGRVYEQYF
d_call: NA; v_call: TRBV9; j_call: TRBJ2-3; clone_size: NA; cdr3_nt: TGTGCCAGCAGCTTACGACAAGCCCAAGATACGCAGTATTTT; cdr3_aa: CASSLRQAQDTQYF
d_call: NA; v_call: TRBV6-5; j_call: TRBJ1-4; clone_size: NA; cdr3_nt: TGTGCCAGCAGTTCTACGACAGGCTTTAATGAAAAACTGTTTTTT; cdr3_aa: CASSSTTGFNEKLFF
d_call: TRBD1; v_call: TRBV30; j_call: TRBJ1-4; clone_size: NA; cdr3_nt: TGTGCCTGGAGAACAGGGGTAGGGGAAAAACTGTTTTTT; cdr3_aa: CAWRTGVGEKLFF
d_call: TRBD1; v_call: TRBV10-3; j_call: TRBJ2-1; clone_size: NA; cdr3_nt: TGTGCCATCAATCGGGACAGGGGAACTGAGCAGTTCTTC; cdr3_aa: CAINRDRGTEQFF
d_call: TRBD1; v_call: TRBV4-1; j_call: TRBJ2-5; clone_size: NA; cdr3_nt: TGCGCCAGCAGCCAAGGGACAGGGATTCGACATCAGACCCAGTACTTC; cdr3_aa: CASSQGTGIRHQTQYF
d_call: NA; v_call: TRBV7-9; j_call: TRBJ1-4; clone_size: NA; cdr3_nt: TGTGCCAGCAGCCCTCCCGGGATAATCCGTGAAAAACTGTTTTTT; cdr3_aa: CASSPPGIIREKLFF
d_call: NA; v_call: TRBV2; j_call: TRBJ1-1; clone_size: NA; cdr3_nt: TGTGCCAGCACGGCGGGGGACATAAACACTGAAGCTTTCTTT; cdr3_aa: CASTAGDINTEAFF
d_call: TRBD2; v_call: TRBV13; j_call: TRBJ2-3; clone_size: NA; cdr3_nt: TGTGCCAGCAGCCCTAGCGGGAGCGGAAATACGCAGTATTTT; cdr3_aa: CASSPSGSGNTQYF
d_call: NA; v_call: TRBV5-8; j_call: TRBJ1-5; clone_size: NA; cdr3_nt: TGTGCCAGCAGCTTATTTATGGACAGACGAGGTCAGCCCCAGCATTTT; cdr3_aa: CASSLFMDRRGQPQHF
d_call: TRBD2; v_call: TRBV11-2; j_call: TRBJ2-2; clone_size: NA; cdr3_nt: TGTGCCAGCAGCCCTCCCGGGACTAGCGGGACCGGGGAGCTGTTTTTT; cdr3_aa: CASSPPGTSGTGELFF
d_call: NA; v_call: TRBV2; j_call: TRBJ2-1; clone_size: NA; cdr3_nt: TGTGCCAGTGAGAGCTCCTACAATGAGCAGTTCTTC; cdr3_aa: CASESSYNEQFF
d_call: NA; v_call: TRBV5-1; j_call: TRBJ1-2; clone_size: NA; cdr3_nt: TGCGCCAGCAGCTCTGAAGGGAGCGGCTATGGCTACACCTTC; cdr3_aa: CASSSEGSGYGYTF
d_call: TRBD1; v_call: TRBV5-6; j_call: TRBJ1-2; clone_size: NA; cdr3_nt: TGTGCCAGCAGCTTGTTGGGACAGGGGTATCTATGGTGGTACACCTTC; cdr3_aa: CASSLLGQGYLWWYTF
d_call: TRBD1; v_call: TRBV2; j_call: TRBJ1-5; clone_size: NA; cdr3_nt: TGTGCCAGCAGAAAGGGACAGGGGCAGCCCCAGCATTTT; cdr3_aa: CASRKGQGQPQHF
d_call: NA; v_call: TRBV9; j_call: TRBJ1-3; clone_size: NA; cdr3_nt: TGTGCCAGCAGCGCAGGGCTGGGAAACACCATATATTTT; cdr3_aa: CASSAGLGNTIYF
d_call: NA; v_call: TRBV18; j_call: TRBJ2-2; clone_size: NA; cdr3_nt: TGTGCCAGCTCACCAGTAACCGGGGAGCTGTTTTTT; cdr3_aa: CASSPVTGELFF
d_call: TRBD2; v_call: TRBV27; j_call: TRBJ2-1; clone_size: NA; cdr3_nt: TGTGCCAGCAGTCCCGGGACTAGCTCACAGTTCTTC; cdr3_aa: CASSPGTSSQFF
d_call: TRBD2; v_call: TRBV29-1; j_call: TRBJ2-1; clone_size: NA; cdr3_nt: TGCAGCGCCACCCTAGCGGGAGGCTCCTACAATGAGCAGTTCTTC; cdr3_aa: CSATLAGGSYNEQFF
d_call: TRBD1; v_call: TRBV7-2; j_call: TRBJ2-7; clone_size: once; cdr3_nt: TGTGCCAGCAGCCTGAGGACAGGGATGCCCTACGAGCAGTACTTC; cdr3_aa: CASSLRTGMPYEQYF
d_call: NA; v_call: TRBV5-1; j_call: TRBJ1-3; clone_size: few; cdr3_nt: TGCGCCAGCAGCTCCACAACGTGGGCTGAAGGAAACACCATATATTTT; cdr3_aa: CASSSTTWAEGNTIYF
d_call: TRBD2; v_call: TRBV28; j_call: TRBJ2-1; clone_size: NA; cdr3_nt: TGTGCCAGCTCAGGTAGCGGGAGGCCCCATGGGCAGTTCTTC; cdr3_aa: CASSGSGRPHGQFF
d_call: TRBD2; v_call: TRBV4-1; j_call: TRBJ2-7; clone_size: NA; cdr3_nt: TGCGCCAGCAGCCGTGGTAGCGGGGAAAGGTACGAGCAGTACTTC; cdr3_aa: CASSRGSGERYEQYF